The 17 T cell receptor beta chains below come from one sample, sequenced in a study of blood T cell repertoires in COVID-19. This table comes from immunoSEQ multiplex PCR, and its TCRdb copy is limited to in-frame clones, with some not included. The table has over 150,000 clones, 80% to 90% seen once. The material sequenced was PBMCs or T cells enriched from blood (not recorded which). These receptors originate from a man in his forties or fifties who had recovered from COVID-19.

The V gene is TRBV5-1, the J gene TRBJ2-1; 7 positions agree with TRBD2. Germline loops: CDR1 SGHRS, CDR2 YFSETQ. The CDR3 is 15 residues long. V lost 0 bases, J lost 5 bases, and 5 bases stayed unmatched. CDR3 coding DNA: TGCGCCAGCAGCTTGGGAGGGCTAGCGGACAATGAGCAGTTCTTC. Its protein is CASSLGGLADNEQFF.

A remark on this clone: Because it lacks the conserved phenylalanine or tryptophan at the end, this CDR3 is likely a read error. CDR3 region: CASSQSLGRGSPLHL. CDR3 in DNA: TGCGCCAGCAGCCAAAGCTTAGGCAGGGGCTCACCCCTCCACCTT. This chain connects TRBV4-3 to TRBJ1-6, with D perhaps matching TRBD1 (6 bases). Germline assignment: CDR1 LGHNA and CDR2 YSLEER. This CDR3 has 15 amino acids. Trimming took off 2 bases at V and 10 bases at J, with 15 bases between the two ends.

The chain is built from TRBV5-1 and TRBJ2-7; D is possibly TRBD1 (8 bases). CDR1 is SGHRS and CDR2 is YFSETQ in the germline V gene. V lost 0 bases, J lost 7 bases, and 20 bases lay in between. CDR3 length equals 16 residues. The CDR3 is CASSLAWTGRDEEQYF. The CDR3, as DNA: TGCGCCAGCAGCTTGGCCTGGACAGGGAGGGATGAGGAGCAGTACTTC.

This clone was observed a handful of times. CDR3 loop: CASLEGCNSPLHF. Written as DNA, the CDR3 is TGTGCCAGCCTGGAGGGATGCAATTCACCCCTCCACTTT. V and J are TRBV12-1 and TRBJ1-6. TRBV12-1 is described as a pseudogene. This CDR3 is built from 13 residues.

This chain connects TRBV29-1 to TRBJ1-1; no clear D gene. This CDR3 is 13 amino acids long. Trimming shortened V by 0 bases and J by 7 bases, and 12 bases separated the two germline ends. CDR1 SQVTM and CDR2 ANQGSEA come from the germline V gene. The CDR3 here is CSVEDRNSLEAFF. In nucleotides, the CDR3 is TGCAGCGTTGAAGACAGGAATTCCCTTGAAGCTTTCTTT.

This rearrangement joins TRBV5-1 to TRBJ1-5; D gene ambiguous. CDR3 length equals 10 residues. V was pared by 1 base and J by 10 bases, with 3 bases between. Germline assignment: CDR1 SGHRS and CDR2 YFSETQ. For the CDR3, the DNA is TGCGCCAGCAGCTTGCCACCCCAGCATTTT. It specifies CASSLPPQHF. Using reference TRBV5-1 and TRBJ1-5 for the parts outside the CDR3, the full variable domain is KAGVTQTPRYLIKTRGQQVTLSCSPISGHRSVSWYQQTPGQGLQFLFEYFSETQRNKGNFPGRFSGRQFSNSRSEMNVSTLELGDSALYLCASSLPPQHFGDGTRLSIL.

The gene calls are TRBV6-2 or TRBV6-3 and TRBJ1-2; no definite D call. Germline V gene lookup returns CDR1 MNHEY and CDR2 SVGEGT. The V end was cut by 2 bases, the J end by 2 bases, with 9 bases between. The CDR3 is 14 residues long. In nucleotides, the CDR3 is TGTGCCAGCAGTTACCTGAACACCAACTATGGCTACACCTTC. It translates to CASSYLNTNYGYTF.

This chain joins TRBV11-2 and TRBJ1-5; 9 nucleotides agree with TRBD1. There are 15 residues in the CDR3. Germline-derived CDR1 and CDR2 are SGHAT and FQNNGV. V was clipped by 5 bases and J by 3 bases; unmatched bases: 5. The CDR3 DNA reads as TGTGCCAGCAGCCAAGGACAGGGGAACAATCAGCCCCAGCATTTT. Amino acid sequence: CASSQGQGNNQPQHF.

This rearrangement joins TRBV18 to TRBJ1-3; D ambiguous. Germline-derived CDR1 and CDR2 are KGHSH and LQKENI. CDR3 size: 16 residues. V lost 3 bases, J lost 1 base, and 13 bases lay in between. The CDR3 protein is CASSPQVQGSGNTIYF. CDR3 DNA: TGTGCCAGCTCACCTCAGGTTCAAGGATCTGGAAACACCATATATTTT.

The CDR3 loop is CSARSGGYTF. CDR3 coding DNA: TGCAGTGCTAGGTCGGGTGGCTACACCTTC. The J gene is TRBJ1-2, the V gene TRBV20-1, with D unclear. There are 10 residues in the CDR3. Looked up from germline, CDR1 is DFQATT and CDR2 is SNEGSKA (reference sequence). Trimming shortened V by 3 bases and J by 7 bases, and 6 bases separated the two germline ends.

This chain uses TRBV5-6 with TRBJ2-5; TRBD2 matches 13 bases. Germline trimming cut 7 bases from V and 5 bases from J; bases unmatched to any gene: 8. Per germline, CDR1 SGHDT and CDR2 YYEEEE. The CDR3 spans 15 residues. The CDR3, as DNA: TGTGCCAGCGCTACTAGCGGGGGGGCCGGGGAGACCCAGTACTTC. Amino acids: CASATSGGAGETQYF. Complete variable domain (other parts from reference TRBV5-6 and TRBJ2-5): DAGVTQSPTHLIKTRGQQVTLRCSPKSGHDTVSWYQQALGQGPQFIFQYYEEEERQRGNFPDRFSGHQFPNYSSELNVNALLLGDSALYLCASATSGGAGETQYFGPGTRLLVL.

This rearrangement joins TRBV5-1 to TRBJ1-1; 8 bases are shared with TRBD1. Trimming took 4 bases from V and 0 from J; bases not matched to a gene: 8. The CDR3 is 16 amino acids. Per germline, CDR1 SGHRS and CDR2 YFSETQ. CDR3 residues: CASSPGQGLMNTEAFF. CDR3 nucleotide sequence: TGCGCCAGCAGCCCTGGACAGGGTCTTATGAACACTGAAGCTTTCTTT.

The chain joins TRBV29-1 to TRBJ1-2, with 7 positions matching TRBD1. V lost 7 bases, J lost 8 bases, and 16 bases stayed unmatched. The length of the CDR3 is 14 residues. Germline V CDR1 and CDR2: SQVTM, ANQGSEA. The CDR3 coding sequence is TGCAGCGGAACTTCACAGGGGATAGGGGCGGGCTACACCTTC. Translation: CSGTSQGIGAGYTF.

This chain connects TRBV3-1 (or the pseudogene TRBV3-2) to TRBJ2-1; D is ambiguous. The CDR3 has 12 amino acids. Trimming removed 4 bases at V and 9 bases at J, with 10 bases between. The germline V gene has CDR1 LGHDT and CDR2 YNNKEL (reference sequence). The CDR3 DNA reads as TGTGCCAGCAGCCCATCAATGAGTGAGCAGTTCTTC. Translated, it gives CASSPSMSEQFF.

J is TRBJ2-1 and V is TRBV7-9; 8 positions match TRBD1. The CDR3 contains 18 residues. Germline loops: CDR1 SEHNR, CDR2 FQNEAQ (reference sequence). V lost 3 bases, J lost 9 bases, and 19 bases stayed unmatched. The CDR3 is CASSLPGLMDRVLGEQFF. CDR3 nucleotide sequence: TGTGCCAGCAGCTTGCCAGGGTTAATGGACAGGGTATTAGGTGAGCAGTTCTTC.

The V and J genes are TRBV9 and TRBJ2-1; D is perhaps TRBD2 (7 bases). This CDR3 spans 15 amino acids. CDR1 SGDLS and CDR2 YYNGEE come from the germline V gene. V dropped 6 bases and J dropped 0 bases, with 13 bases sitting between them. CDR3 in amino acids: CASNRGASSYNEQFF. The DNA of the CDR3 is TGTGCCAGCAATCGGGGGGCGAGCTCCTACAATGAGCAGTTCTTC.

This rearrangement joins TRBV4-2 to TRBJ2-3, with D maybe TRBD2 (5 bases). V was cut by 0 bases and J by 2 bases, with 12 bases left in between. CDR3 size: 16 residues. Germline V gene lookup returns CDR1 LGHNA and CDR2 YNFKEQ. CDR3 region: CASSQERRLVTDTQYF. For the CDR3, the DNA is TGTGCCAGCAGCCAAGAACGGAGGCTAGTCACAGATACGCAGTATTTT.